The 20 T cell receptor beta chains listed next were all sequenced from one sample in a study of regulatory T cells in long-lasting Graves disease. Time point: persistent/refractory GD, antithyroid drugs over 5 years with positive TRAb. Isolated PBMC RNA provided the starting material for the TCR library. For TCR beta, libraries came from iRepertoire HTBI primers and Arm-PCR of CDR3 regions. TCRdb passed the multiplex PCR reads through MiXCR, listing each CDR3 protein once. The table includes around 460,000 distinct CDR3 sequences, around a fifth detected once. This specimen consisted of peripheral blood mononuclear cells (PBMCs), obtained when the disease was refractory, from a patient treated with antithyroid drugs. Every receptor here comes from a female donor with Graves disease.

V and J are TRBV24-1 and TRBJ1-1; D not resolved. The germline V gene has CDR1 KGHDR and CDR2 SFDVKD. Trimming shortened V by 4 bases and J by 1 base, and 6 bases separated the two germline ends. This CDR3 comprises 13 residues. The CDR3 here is CATSDLENTEAFF. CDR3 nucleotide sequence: TGTGCCACCAGTGACCTGGAGAACACTGAAGCTTTCTTT.

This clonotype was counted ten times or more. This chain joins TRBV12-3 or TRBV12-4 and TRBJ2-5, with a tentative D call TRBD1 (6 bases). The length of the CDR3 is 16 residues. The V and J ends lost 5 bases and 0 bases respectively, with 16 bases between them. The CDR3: CASSPSWTENQETQYF. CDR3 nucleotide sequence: TGTGCCAGCAGTCCATCCTGGACAGAAAACCAAGAGACCCAGTACTTC.

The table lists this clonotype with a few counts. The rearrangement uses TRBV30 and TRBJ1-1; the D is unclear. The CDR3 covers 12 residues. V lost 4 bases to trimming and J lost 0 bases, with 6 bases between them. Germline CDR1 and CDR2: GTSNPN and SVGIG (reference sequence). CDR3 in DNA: TGTGCCTGGACAAACATGAACACTGAAGCTTTCTTT. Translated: CAWTNMNTEAFF.

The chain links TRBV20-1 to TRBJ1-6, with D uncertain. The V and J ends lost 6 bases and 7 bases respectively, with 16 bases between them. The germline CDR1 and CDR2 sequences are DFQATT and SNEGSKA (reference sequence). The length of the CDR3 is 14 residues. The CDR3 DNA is TGCAGTGCCACGATCGGCAGTGGGAATTCACCCCTCCACTTT. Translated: CSATIGSGNSPLHF.

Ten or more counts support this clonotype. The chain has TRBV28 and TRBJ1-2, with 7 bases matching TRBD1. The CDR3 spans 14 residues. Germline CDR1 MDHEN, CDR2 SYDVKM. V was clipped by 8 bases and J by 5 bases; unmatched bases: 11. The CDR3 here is CASAQGESLYGYTF. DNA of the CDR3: TGTGCCAGCGCCCAGGGGGAAAGCCTATATGGCTACACCTTC.

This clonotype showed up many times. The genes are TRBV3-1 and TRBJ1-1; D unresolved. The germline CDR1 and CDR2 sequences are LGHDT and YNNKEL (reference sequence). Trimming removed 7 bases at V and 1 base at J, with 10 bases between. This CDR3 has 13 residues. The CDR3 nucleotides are TGTGCCAGCAAGGACGGACCGAACACTGAAGCTTTCTTT. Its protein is CASKDGPNTEAFF.

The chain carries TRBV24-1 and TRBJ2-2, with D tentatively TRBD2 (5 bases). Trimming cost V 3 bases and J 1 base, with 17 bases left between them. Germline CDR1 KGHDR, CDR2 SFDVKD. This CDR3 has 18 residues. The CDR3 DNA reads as TGTGCCACCAGTGATCCGGGGTTCCCCCCCGAGAACACCGGGGAGCTGTTTTTT. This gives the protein CATSDPGFPPENTGELFF.

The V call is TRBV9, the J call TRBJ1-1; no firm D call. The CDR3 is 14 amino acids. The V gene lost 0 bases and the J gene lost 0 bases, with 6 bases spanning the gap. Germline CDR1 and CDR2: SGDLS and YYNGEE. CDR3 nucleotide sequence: TGTGCCAGCAGCGTAGGCCCAATGAACACTGAAGCTTTCTTT. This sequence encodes CASSVGPMNTEAFF. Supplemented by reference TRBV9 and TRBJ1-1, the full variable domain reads DSGVTQTPKHLITATGQRVTLRCSPRSGDLSVYWYQQSLDQGLQFLIQYYNGEERAKGNILERFSAQQFPDLHSELNLSSLELGDSALYFCASSVGPMNTEAFFGQGTRLTVV.

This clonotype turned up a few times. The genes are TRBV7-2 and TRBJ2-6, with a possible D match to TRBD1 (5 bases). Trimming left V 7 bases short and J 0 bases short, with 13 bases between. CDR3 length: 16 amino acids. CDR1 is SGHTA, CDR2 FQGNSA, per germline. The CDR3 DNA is TGTGCCAGCACACAGACAGCAACCTCTGGGGCCAACGTCCTGACTTTC. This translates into CASTQTATSGANVLTF.

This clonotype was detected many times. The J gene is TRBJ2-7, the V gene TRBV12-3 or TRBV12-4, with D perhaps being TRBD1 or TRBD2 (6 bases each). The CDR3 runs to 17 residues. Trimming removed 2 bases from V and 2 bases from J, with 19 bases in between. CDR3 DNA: TGTGCCAGCAGTTTACTCCCCGGGGGCGCTGACGCCTACGAGCAGTACTTC. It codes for CASSLLPGGADAYEQYF.

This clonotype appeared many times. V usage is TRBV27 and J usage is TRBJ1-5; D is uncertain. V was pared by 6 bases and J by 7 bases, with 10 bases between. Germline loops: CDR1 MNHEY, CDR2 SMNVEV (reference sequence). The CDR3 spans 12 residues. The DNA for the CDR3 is TGTGCCAGCAGGAGGGTGGTCCAGCCCCAGCATTTT. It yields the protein CASRRVVQPQHF.

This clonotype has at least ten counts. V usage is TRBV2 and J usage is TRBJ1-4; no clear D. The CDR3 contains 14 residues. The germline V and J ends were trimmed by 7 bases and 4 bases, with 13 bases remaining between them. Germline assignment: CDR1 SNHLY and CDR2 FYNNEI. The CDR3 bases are TGTGCCAGCACAAGACCGGATGGTAATGAAAAACTGTTTTTT. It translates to CASTRPDGNEKLFF.

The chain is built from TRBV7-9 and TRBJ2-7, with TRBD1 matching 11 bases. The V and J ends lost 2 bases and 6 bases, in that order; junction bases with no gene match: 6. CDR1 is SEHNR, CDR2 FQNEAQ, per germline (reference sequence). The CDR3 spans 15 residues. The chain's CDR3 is CASSLRDRGLVEQYF. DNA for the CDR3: TGTGCCAGCAGCTTAAGGGACAGGGGGTTGGTCGAGCAGTACTTC.

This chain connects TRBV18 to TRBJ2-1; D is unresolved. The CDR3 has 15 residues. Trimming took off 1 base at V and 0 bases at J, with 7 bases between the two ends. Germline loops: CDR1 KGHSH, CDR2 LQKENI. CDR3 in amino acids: CASSPRTPSYNEQFF. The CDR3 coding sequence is TGTGCCAGCTCACCACGGACCCCCTCCTACAATGAGCAGTTCTTC.

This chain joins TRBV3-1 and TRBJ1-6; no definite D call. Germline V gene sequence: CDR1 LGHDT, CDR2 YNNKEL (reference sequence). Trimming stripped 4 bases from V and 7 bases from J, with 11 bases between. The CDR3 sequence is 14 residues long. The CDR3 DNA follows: TGTGCCAGCAGCCCAAATCATGGGAATTCACCCCTCCACTTT. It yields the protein CASSPNHGNSPLHF.

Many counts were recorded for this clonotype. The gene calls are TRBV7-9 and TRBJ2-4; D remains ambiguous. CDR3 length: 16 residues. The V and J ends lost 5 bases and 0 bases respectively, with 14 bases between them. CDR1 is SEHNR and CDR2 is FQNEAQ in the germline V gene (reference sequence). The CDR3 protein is CASSPIPLLAKNIQYF. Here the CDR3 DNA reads TGTGCCAGCAGCCCGATCCCATTATTAGCCAAAAACATTCAGTACTTC.

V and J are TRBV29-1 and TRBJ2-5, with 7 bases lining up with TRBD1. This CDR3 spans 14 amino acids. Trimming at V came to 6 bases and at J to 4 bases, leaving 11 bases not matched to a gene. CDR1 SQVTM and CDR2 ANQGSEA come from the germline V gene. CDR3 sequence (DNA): TGCAGCGTGGCGCAACAGGGGCGGACAGAGACCCAGTACTTC. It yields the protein CSVAQQGRTETQYF. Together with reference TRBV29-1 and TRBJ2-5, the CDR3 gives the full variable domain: SAVISQKPSRDICQRGTSLTIQCQVDSQVTMMFWYRQQPGQSLTLIATANQGSEATYESGFVIDKFPISRPNLTFSTLTVSNMSPEDSSIYLCSVAQQGRTETQYFGPGTRLLVL.

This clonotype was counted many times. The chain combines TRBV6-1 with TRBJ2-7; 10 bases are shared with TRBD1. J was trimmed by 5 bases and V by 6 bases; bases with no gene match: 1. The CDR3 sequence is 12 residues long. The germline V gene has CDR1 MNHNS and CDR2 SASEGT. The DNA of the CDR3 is TGTGCCAGCAGGGGGACAGGGGACGAGCAGTACTTC. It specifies CASRGTGDEQYF.

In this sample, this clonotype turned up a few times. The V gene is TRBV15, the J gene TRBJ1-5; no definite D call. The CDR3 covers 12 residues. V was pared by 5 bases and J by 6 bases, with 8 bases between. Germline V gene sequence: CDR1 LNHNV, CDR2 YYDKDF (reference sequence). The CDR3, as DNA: TGTGCCACCAGCCCCCTGGGTCAGCCCCAGCATTTT. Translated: CATSPLGQPQHF.

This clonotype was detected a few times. CDR3 amino acids: CASSLNRGSRRNEQFF. The DNA of the CDR3 is TGTGCCAGCAGTTTAAACAGGGGATCGAGGAGGAATGAGCAGTTCTTC. The rearrangement uses TRBV28 and TRBJ2-1, with 7 bases matching TRBD1. J lost 7 bases, V lost 2 bases, and 11 bases had no gene match. This CDR3 has 16 residues. Germline CDR1 and CDR2: MDHEN and SYDVKM.